The 32 T cell receptor beta chains given below trace back to one sample, sequenced in a study of OX40 agonist ivuxolimab in advanced cancers. The method was immunoSEQ multiplex PCR; TCRdb's version includes in-frame clones alone and lacks a portion of them. The table includes some 64,000 clones, about nine tenths detected once. Here the sequenced sample was CD4+ or CD8+ T cells sorted from blood, taken in a trial of the OX40 agonist ivuxolimab. All receptors derive from an adult with an advanced solid tumor such as melanoma, head and neck, liver or kidney cancer.

The chain has TRBV5-1 and TRBJ2-1; 9 bases line up with TRBD2. Unmatched junction bases numbered 8, after V lost 3 bases and J lost 4 bases. Germline CDR1 reads SGHRS; CDR2 reads YFSETQ. This CDR3 has 16 residues. The CDR3 coding sequence is TGCGCCAGCAGCTCCCCGGGGCTAGCGGGGTACAATGAGCAGTTCTTC. Translated: CASSSPGLAGYNEQFF.

The chain links TRBV28 to TRBJ1-5; TRBD1 aligns across 7 bases. Trimming took 2 bases from V and 7 from J; bases not matched to a gene: 8. The CDR3 runs to 15 residues. Per the germline V gene, CDR1 is MDHEN and CDR2 is SYDVKM. The CDR3 region has the DNA TGTGCCAGCAGTTTAATAACAGGGGTAGGGCAGCCCCAGCATTTT. Translating it yields CASSLITGVGQPQHF.

The gene calls are TRBV27 and TRBJ1-1, with D tentatively TRBD1 (6 bases). The CDR3 runs to 13 residues. Trimming removed 3 bases from V and 9 bases from J, with 14 bases in between. Germline CDR1 is MNHEY and CDR2 is SMNVEV (reference sequence). CDR3 protein: CASSFWGADKAFF. CDR3 nucleotide sequence: TGTGCCAGCAGTTTCTGGGGGGCCGATAAAGCTTTCTTT.

This chain connects TRBV29-1 to TRBJ1-1, with TRBD1 matching 9 bases. CDR1 and CDR2 from the germline V gene are SQVTM and ANQGSEA. The V segment lost 6 bases and the J segment 7 bases; nucleotides outside the gene matches: 6. The CDR3 is made up of 12 amino acids. CDR3 in amino acids: CSVTGGVGEAFF. The CDR3 DNA is TGCAGCGTAACAGGGGGCGTCGGTGAAGCTTTCTTT.

This chain links TRBV29-1 with TRBJ2-2, with 9 bases lining up with TRBD2. Germline V gene sequence: CDR1 SQVTM, CDR2 ANQGSEA. V shed 1 base, J shed 7 bases, and the junction held 7 bases outside the gene matches. CDR3 length equals 15 residues. The CDR3 DNA is TGCAGCGTTGAAGGTCTAGCGGGATATGACGGGGAGCTGTTTTTT. Amino acid sequence: CSVEGLAGYDGELFF.

This clone was observed once. The gene calls are TRBV6-6 and TRBJ1-3; D call uncertain. V lost 10 bases and J lost 0, with 7 bases in between. The CDR3 sequence is 12 residues long. Germline assignment: CDR1 MNHNY and CDR2 SVGAGI (reference sequence). Here the CDR3 DNA reads TGTGCCACCCGTAGCTCTGGAAACACCATATATTTT. This codes for CATRSSGNTIYF.

The rearrangement joins TRBV5-1 to TRBJ2-2; TRBD1 agrees at 9 bases. Germline loops: CDR1 SGHRS, CDR2 YFSETQ. After removal of 6 bases from V and 3 bases from J, the junction contained 3 bases not matched to a gene. The CDR3 is 14 amino acids. The CDR3 region has the DNA TGCGCCAGCATACAGGGGGCGGACACCGGGGAGCTGTTTTTT. Amino acids: CASIQGADTGELFF.

The V and J genes are TRBV10-3 and TRBJ2-2; 11 positions match TRBD1. Trimming at V came to 5 bases and at J to 5 bases, leaving 7 bases not matched to a gene. This CDR3 has 16 amino acids. Germline V CDR1 and CDR2: ENHRY, SYGVKD. CDR3 nucleotide sequence: TGTGCCATCAGTTTTTTAGGACAGGGGGCTACCGGGGAGCTGTTTTTT. Translation: CAISFLGQGATGELFF.

The chain links TRBV10-1 to TRBJ2-7, with D perhaps matching TRBD2 (6 bases). Germline V gives CDR1 WNHNN, CDR2 SYGVQD (reference sequence). The CDR3 is 14 amino acids. The germline V and J ends were trimmed by 0 bases and 6 bases, with 12 bases remaining between them. DNA of the CDR3: TGCGCCAGCAGTGAGTCGAGCGGGCGGGGCGAGCAGTACTTC. Encoded protein: CASSESSGRGEQYF.

The genes are TRBV7-2 and TRBJ1-2, with D possibly matching TRBD1 (5 bases). Per germline, CDR1 SGHTA and CDR2 FQGNSA. V lost 2 bases to trimming and J lost 4 bases, with 14 bases between them. CDR3 length: 15 amino acids. CDR3 sequence reads: CASSLNPGSGYGYTF. The DNA of the CDR3 is TGTGCCAGCAGCTTAAACCCAGGGTCCGGCTATGGCTACACCTTC.

The chain recombines TRBV4-1 with TRBJ1-1, with D tentatively TRBD1 (6 bases). The V end was cut by 0 bases, the J end by 5 bases, with 13 bases between. There are 15 residues in the CDR3. Germline assignment: CDR1 MGHRA and CDR2 YSYEKL. CDR3 bases: TGCGCCAGCAGCCAAGATCCGGGGGGCGTGACTGAAGCTTTCTTT. Protein sequence: CASSQDPGGVTEAFF.

The chain carries TRBV5-4 and TRBJ1-4; D not resolved. CDR1 and CDR2 from the germline V gene are SGHNT and YYREEE (reference sequence). This CDR3 is built from 15 residues. V was cut by 4 bases and J by 2 bases, with 12 bases left in between. CDR3 protein: CASSPDYSTNEKLFF. The CDR3 DNA reads TGTGCCAGCAGCCCGGACTACAGTACTAATGAAAAACTGTTTTTT.

With respect to this clone: One end of the junction fails to match germline, which may point to a read error. The chain uses TRBV7-7 and TRBJ2-1, with TRBD2 identical over 10 bases. CDR1 and CDR2 from the germline V gene are SSHAT and FNYEAQ (reference sequence). The CDR3 length is 15 residues. CDR3 bases: TGTGCTAGCAGCTCCGGGACTAGCGTTTACAATGAGCAGTTCTTC. This codes for CASSSGTSVYNEQFF.

The chain joins TRBV15 to TRBJ1-2, with D possibly being TRBD1 (5 bases). With 0 bases removed from V and 2 bases from J, the gap between germline ends came to 13 bases. This CDR3 spans 16 amino acids. CDR1 is LNHNV and CDR2 is YYDKDF in the germline V gene (reference sequence). The CDR3 loop is CATSRDPNRINYGYTF. CDR3 sequence (DNA): TGTGCCACCAGCAGAGATCCGAACAGGATCAACTATGGCTACACCTTC.

This rearrangement joins TRBV28 to TRBJ2-1; no clear D gene. The germline V gene encodes CDR1 MDHEN and CDR2 SYDVKM. The CDR3 is 14 amino acids. V lost 4 bases and J 0 bases, leaving 7 bases between the germline ends. CDR3 nucleotide sequence: TGTGCCAGCAGTTCTGCGAGCTCCTACAATGAGCAGTTCTTC. Its protein is CASSSASSYNEQFF.

The chain carries TRBV5-1 and TRBJ2-3; 7 nucleotides match TRBD1. The germline V gene encodes CDR1 SGHRS and CDR2 YFSETQ. This CDR3 contains 14 residues. V gave up 4 bases and J gave up 2 bases; unmatched junction bases: 4. The CDR3 here is CASSGQDPTDTQYF. CDR3 bases: TGCGCCAGCAGCGGACAGGATCCCACAGATACGCAGTATTTT. Based on the CDR3 plus reference TRBV5-1 and TRBJ2-3, the full variable domain is KAGVTQTPRYLIKTRGQQVTLSCSPISGHRSVSWYQQTPGQGLQFLFEYFSETQRNKGNFPGRFSGRQFSNSRSEMNVSTLELGDSALYLCASSGQDPTDTQYFGPGTRLTVL.

By share of the sample, this clone is medium-sized (0.01 to 0.1%). The chain has TRBV28 and TRBJ1-1; D call uncertain. V lost 6 bases and J lost 2, with 7 bases in between. CDR1 and CDR2 from the germline V gene are MDHEN and SYDVKM. This CDR3 has 12 amino acids. The CDR3 bases are TGTGCCAGCAGCTCGTCCAACACTGAAGCTTTCTTT. This sequence encodes CASSSSNTEAFF.

The rearrangement links TRBV10-2 to TRBJ1-2, with 9 bases fitting TRBD1. Germline CDR1 WSHSY, CDR2 SAAADI. The CDR3 is 16 residues long. The ends lost 4 bases at V and 5 bases at J; junction bases unmatched: 11. CDR3 DNA sequence: TGCGCCAGCAGTGTAGCCAAGCCCGGGACAGGGTATGGCTACACCTTC. This sequence encodes CASSVAKPGTGYGYTF.

J is TRBJ2-1 and V is TRBV5-4; 7 bases are a match to TRBD2. V was pared by 5 bases and J by 7 bases, with 9 bases of the junction left unmatched. CDR3 length equals 14 residues. The germline gives CDR1 SGHNT, CDR2 YYREEE (reference sequence). This chain's CDR3 is CASSRGGEGNEQFF. DNA for the CDR3: TGTGCCAGCAGTCGGGGAGGGGAGGGTAATGAGCAGTTCTTC.

The chain uses TRBV15 and TRBJ1-5; TRBD1 matches 7 bases. V lost 5 bases and J lost 9; bases outside the gene matches: 7. CDR3 length equals 13 residues. Germline V lookup: CDR1 LNHNV, CDR2 YYDKDF (reference sequence). CDR3 sequence (DNA): TGTGCCACCAGCCCAGGGACAGACCTGCCCCAGCATTTT. This sequence encodes CATSPGTDLPQHF.

The chain joins TRBV2 to TRBJ2-2; possible D gene TRBD2, 5 bases. Trimming took off 6 bases at V and 0 bases at J, with 8 bases between the two ends. This CDR3 comprises 14 residues. CDR1 is SNHLY and CDR2 is FYNNEI in the germline V gene. This CDR3 reads CASRTGANTGELFF. CDR3 bases: TGTGCCAGCAGAACCGGGGCGAACACCGGGGAGCTGTTTTTT.

The chain is built from TRBV5-5 and TRBJ2-1; 11 bases map to TRBD2. V lost 4 bases, J lost 3 bases, and 3 bases stayed unmatched. This CDR3 comprises 15 residues. From germline, CDR1 is SGHKS and CDR2 YYEKEE (reference sequence). DNA for the CDR3: TGTGCCAGCAGCGTGACTAGCGGGGACTACAATGAGCAGTTCTTC. It translates to CASSVTSGDYNEQFF.

As regards this clone: This CDR3 is also generated by other DNA sequences in the sample. The rearrangement joins TRBV28 to TRBJ2-6, with D possibly being TRBD1 (6 bases). The CDR3 spans 15 residues. Germline V CDR1 and CDR2: MDHEN, SYDVKM. V was pared by 5 bases and J by 0 bases, with 8 bases between. CDR3 protein: CASSPDSSGANVLTF. In DNA, the CDR3 is TGTGCCAGCAGTCCGGACAGCTCTGGGGCCAACGTCCTGACTTTC.

The CDR3 loop is CASSLDREGNEQFF. CDR3 sequence (DNA): TGCGCCAGCAGCTTGGACAGGGAGGGGAATGAGCAGTTCTTC. The gene calls are TRBV5-1 and TRBJ2-1, with D possibly being TRBD2 (7 bases). Germline V gene sequence: CDR1 SGHRS, CDR2 YFSETQ. Trimming shortened V by 0 bases and J by 7 bases, and 11 bases separated the two germline ends. The CDR3 consists of 14 residues.

The chain combines TRBV5-1 with TRBJ2-2; TRBD1 might be the D (6 bases). V was cut by 4 bases and J by 6 bases, with 13 bases left in between. Germline V gene lookup returns CDR1 SGHRS and CDR2 YFSETQ. The CDR3 spans 14 residues. CDR3 region: CASSHPQGPGELFF. Here the CDR3 DNA reads TGCGCCAGCAGCCACCCCCAGGGGCCCGGGGAGCTGTTTTTT.

The V gene is TRBV7-3, the J gene TRBJ2-5; 13 bases line up with TRBD2. The CDR3 has 15 residues. V shed 5 bases, J shed 7 bases, and the junction held 7 bases outside the gene matches. Germline CDR1 reads SGHTA; CDR2 reads FQGTGA. CDR3 region: CASSPRTSGSSTQYF. CDR3 coding DNA: TGTGCCAGCAGCCCCCGGACTAGCGGGAGTTCGACCCAGTACTTC. Full variable domain (remainder filled in from reference TRBV7-3 and TRBJ2-5): GAGVSQTPSNKVTEKGKYVELRCDPISGHTALYWYRQSLGQGPEFLIYFQGTGAADDSGLPNDRFFAVRPEGSVSTLKIQRTERGDSAVYLCASSPRTSGSSTQYFGPGTRLLVL.

About this clone itself: This same CDR3 is encoded by further DNA sequences in the sample. The chain joins TRBV30 to TRBJ1-5; the match to TRBD1 covers 8 bases. CDR1 is GTSNPN, CDR2 SVGIG, per germline (reference sequence). This CDR3 has 14 amino acids. V was clipped by 2 bases and J by 6 bases; unmatched bases: 6. The CDR3 DNA reads as TGTGCCTGGAGTTTTCAGGGGGCAGGTCAGCCCCAGCATTTT. This codes for CAWSFQGAGQPQHF.

The chain uses TRBV5-1 and TRBJ1-1; TRBD1 might be the D (5 bases). The CDR3 contains 16 residues. Trimming left V 0 bases short and J 1 base short, with 13 bases between. Germline-derived CDR1 and CDR2 are SGHRS and YFSETQ. The CDR3 sequence: CASSLGGAGANTEAFF. CDR3 DNA sequence: TGCGCCAGCAGCTTGGGAGGGGCGGGTGCGAACACTGAAGCTTTCTTT.

This chain joins TRBV18 and TRBJ2-2; a weak D match, TRBD2 (6 bases). V lost 3 bases, J lost 6 bases, and 14 bases lay in between. The length of the CDR3 is 15 residues. Germline CDR1 reads KGHSH; CDR2 reads LQKENI. CDR3 region: CASSPAGIKAGELFF. The CDR3 bases are TGTGCCAGCTCACCCGCGGGGATCAAGGCCGGGGAGCTGTTTTTT.

V and J are TRBV5-1 and TRBJ2-5; TRBD1 is a possible D gene (5 bases). V was clipped by 4 bases and J by 5 bases, with 15 bases between them. Germline V CDR1 and CDR2: SGHRS, YFSETQ. This CDR3 has 14 residues. CDR3 protein: CASSPNVGVETQYF. Written as DNA, the CDR3 is TGCGCCAGCAGCCCGAATGTAGGGGTCGAGACCCAGTACTTC. Full variable domain (outside the CDR3, taken from reference TRBV5-1 and TRBJ2-5): KAGVTQTPRYLIKTRGQQVTLSCSPISGHRSVSWYQQTPGQGLQFLFEYFSETQRNKGNFPGRFSGRQFSNSRSEMNVSTLELGDSALYLCASSPNVGVETQYFGPGTRLLVL.

This chain connects TRBV7-2 to TRBJ2-1; D gene unclear. CDR1 is SGHTA and CDR2 is FQGNSA in the germline V gene. Trimming took off 3 bases at V and 4 bases at J, with 7 bases between the two ends. This CDR3 region has 13 residues. The CDR3 nucleotides are TGTGCCAGCAGCTTCTCCCGTTACAATGAGCAGTTCTTC. Translation gives CASSFSRYNEQFF.

The chain combines TRBV19 with TRBJ1-5, with D unclear. V lost 3 bases and J lost 5, with 11 bases in between. This CDR3 comprises 14 residues. In germline, CDR1 is LNHDA, CDR2 SQIVND (reference sequence). This CDR3 is CASSIHGRDQPQHF. CDR3 in DNA: TGTGCCAGTAGTATTCACGGTAGGGATCAGCCCCAGCATTTT.